Shown below are 23 T cell receptor beta chains from a single sample sequenced in a study of radiation and T cells in renal cell carcinoma. Using immunoSEQ multiplex PCR, the repertoire was profiled, and TCRdb retains in-frame clones only, with some absent. Of under 100,000 clones detected, around 85% appear once; the ten largest clones hold approximately 9.6%. Time point of the sample: blood 4 weeks post-SBRT, at nephrectomy. The treatment was: 15 Gy SBRT to primary tumor, nephrectomy 4 weeks later. Source: blood, taken from a patient whose treatment included radiotherapy and nephrectomy. Receptors were obtained from a man aged 45-60 years with renal cell carcinoma.

The rearrangement uses TRBV20-1 and TRBJ2-7, with D uncertain. V lost 4 bases and J 6 bases, leaving 10 bases between the germline ends. The V gene's germline CDR1 is DFQATT and CDR2 SNEGSKA (reference sequence). The CDR3 contains 11 residues. CDR3 DNA sequence: TGCAGTGCTATGTTAGTCCTCGAGCAGTACTTC. Protein sequence: CSAMLVLEQYF.

This chain connects TRBV5-1 to TRBJ2-3; D unclear. The CDR3 is made up of 15 amino acids. The germline CDR1 and CDR2 sequences are SGHRS and YFSETQ. Trimming took off 1 base at V and 0 bases at J, with 9 bases between the two ends. CDR3 loop: CASSLTATSTDTQYF. DNA of the CDR3: TGCGCCAGCAGCTTGACGGCCACTAGCACAGATACGCAGTATTTT.

The V gene is TRBV4-3, the J gene TRBJ2-3; D gene ambiguous. This CDR3 is 15 amino acids long. Germline V gene lookup returns CDR1 LGHNA and CDR2 YSLEER. Trimming took 1 base from V and 4 from J, leaving 12 bases between them. The CDR3 spells CASSQGQDGSDTQYF. CDR3 nucleotide sequence: TGCGCCAGCAGCCAAGGCCAAGACGGCTCAGATACGCAGTATTTT.

The chain carries TRBV7-9 and TRBJ2-7; 11 nucleotides line up with TRBD2. The length of the CDR3 is 14 residues. J lost 1 base, V lost 5 bases, and 1 base had no gene match. CDR1 SEHNR and CDR2 FQNEAQ come from the germline V gene (reference sequence). Written as DNA, the CDR3 is TGTGCCAGCAGCCCTAGCGGGAGGTCCTACGAGCAGTACTTC. This encodes CASSPSGRSYEQYF. The variable domain in full, completed from reference TRBV7-9 and TRBJ2-7, reads DTGVSQNPRHKITKRGQNVTFRCDPISEHNRLYWYRQTLGQGPEFLTYFQNEAQLEKSRLLSDRFSAERPKGSFSTLEIQRTEQGDSAMYLCASSPSGRSYEQYFGPGTRLTVT.

The J gene is TRBJ2-2, the V gene TRBV5-4; 8 bases are shared with TRBD1. The V and J ends lost 5 bases and 4 bases, in that order; junction bases with no gene match: 1. The CDR3 has 13 amino acids. Germline V gene lookup returns CDR1 SGHNT and CDR2 YYREEE (reference sequence). In DNA form, the CDR3 reads TGTGCCAGCAGGACAGGGGTCACCGGGGAGCTGTTTTTT. Amino acid sequence: CASRTGVTGELFF.

The gene calls are TRBV25-1 and TRBJ1-5, with a possible D match to TRBD1 (6 bases). Trimming removed 1 base at V and 2 bases at J, with 12 bases between. Per the germline V gene, CDR1 is MGHDK and CDR2 is SYGVNS. CDR3 length equals 16 residues. The CDR3: CASSESGGMGNQPQHF. The CDR3 region has the DNA TGTGCCAGCAGTGAATCGGGGGGCATGGGCAATCAGCCCCAGCATTTT.

This rearrangement joins TRBV5-4 to TRBJ2-3; 8 bases are shared with TRBD1. Germline CDR1 reads SGHNT; CDR2 reads YYREEE (reference sequence). The CDR3 loop spans 15 amino acids. J was trimmed by 4 bases and V by 4 bases; bases with no gene match: 8. CDR3 in DNA: TGTGCCAGCAGCCGGACAGGGCAAACAGCAGATACGCAGTATTTT. Its translation is CASSRTGQTADTQYF.

The gene calls are TRBV9 and TRBJ1-6; 8 positions match TRBD1. The V and J ends lost 3 bases and 9 bases, in that order; junction bases with no gene match: 8. CDR1 SGDLS and CDR2 YYNGEE come from the germline V gene. The CDR3 contains 15 residues. CDR3 bases: TGTGCCAGCAGCGGGTCGGGACAGGTCGCTTCACCCCTCCACTTT. Protein sequence: CASSGSGQVASPLHF.

The V call is TRBV5-1, the J call TRBJ2-7; 8 nucleotides agree with TRBD1. Germline V CDR1 and CDR2: SGHRS, YFSETQ. This CDR3 has 13 amino acids. The V segment lost 6 bases and the J segment 5 bases; nucleotides outside the gene matches: 7. The CDR3 DNA reads TGCGCCAGCATCCCCGACAGGGGAGACGAGCAGTACTTC. It specifies CASIPDRGDEQYF.

The gene calls are TRBV30 and TRBJ2-7; D perhaps matches TRBD2 (6 bases). The V end lost 2 bases, the J end lost 3 bases, and 17 bases lay between the germline ends. The germline V gene encodes CDR1 GTSNPN and CDR2 SVGIG (reference sequence). This CDR3 contains 15 residues. CDR3 region: CAWSPWEDIGYEQYF. CDR3 in DNA: TGTGCCTGGAGTCCTTGGGAGGACATTGGCTACGAGCAGTACTTC.

The genes are TRBV2 and TRBJ1-2; D is ambiguous. The germline gives CDR1 SNHLY, CDR2 FYNNEI. Trimming removed 4 bases from V and 8 bases from J, with 14 bases in between. There are 13 residues in the CDR3. The CDR3 region is CASSAGPPRGYTF. CDR3 nucleotide sequence: TGTGCCAGCAGTGCGGGCCCCCCAAGAGGCTACACCTTC.

This clone has only a few counts. The rearrangement uses TRBV5-1 and TRBJ1-2; the match to TRBD1 covers 8 bases. The CDR3 is 14 amino acids. From germline, CDR1 is SGHRS and CDR2 YFSETQ. Unmatched junction bases numbered 8, after V lost 2 bases and J lost 8 bases. The DNA of the CDR3 is TGCGCCAGCAGCTTTCGTCAGGGGGCGAAGGGCTACACCTTC. This encodes CASSFRQGAKGYTF.

The gene calls are TRBV25-1 and TRBJ1-1; possibly TRBD1 for D (6 bases). In germline, CDR1 is MGHDK, CDR2 SYGVNS. There are 13 residues in the CDR3. Trimming cost V 5 bases and J 4 bases, with 11 bases left between them. In nucleotides, the CDR3 is TGTGCCAGCAGTTGGGGGGGCGGCACTGAAGCTTTCTTT. Translation: CASSWGGGTEAFF.

This chain joins TRBV9 and TRBJ2-7, with 9 bases fitting TRBD2. Per germline, CDR1 SGDLS and CDR2 YYNGEE. This CDR3 has 16 residues. J was trimmed by 2 bases and V by 2 bases; bases with no gene match: 8. The CDR3 nucleotides are TGTGCCAGCAGCGTTGCGGTCGAGCGGGAGGCCTACGAGCAGTACTTC. Translation gives CASSVAVEREAYEQYF.

The rearrangement links TRBV28 to TRBJ1-1; maybe TRBD1 (5 bases). This CDR3 has 15 amino acids. The V and J ends lost 2 bases and 1 base respectively, with 11 bases between them. CDR1 and CDR2 (germline): MDHEN, SYDVKM. The CDR3 DNA follows: TGTGCCAGCAGTTTAGATAGGGGCCAGAACACTGAAGCTTTCTTT. Translated, it gives CASSLDRGQNTEAFF. The full variable domain, rest sourced from reference TRBV28 and TRBJ1-1, is DVKVTQSSRYLVKRTGEKVFLECVQDMDHENMFWYRQDPGLGLRLIYFSYDVKMKEKGDIPEGYSVSREKKERFSLILESASTNQTSMYLCASSLDRGQNTEAFFGQGTRLTVV.

The chain combines TRBV9 with TRBJ2-3; no clear D. Germline V gene lookup returns CDR1 SGDLS and CDR2 YYNGEE. V was pared by 4 bases and J by 0 bases, with 12 bases between. CDR3 length: 15 residues. CDR3 sequence: CASSLSPRSTDTQYF. DNA of the CDR3: TGTGCCAGCAGCCTCAGCCCCAGGAGCACAGATACGCAGTATTTT.

The rearrangement links TRBV5-1 to TRBJ1-1; no clear D gene. Trimming stripped 0 bases from V and 8 bases from J, with 5 bases between. Germline CDR1 SGHRS, CDR2 YFSETQ. This CDR3 has 11 amino acids. CDR3 nucleotides: TGCGCCAGCAGCTTGGGCCCGGAAGCTTTCTTT. This gives the protein CASSLGPEAFF. The entire variable domain, with the rest obtained from reference TRBV5-1 and TRBJ1-1, is as follows: KAGVTQTPRYLIKTRGQQVTLSCSPISGHRSVSWYQQTPGQGLQFLFEYFSETQRNKGNFPGRFSGRQFSNSRSEMNVSTLELGDSALYLCASSLGPEAFFGQGTRLTVV.

This clone has ten or more counts. The chain joins TRBV11-2 to TRBJ2-7, with D possibly being TRBD2 (6 bases). Per germline, CDR1 SGHAT and CDR2 FQNNGV. The CDR3 is made up of 13 amino acids. Trimming pared 1 base from V and 4 bases from J, leaving 8 bases between. The CDR3 reads CASSLGAGYEQYF. CDR3 sequence (DNA): TGTGCCAGCAGCTTAGGGGCGGGGTACGAGCAGTACTTC.

The sample holds a few counts of this clone. This chain links TRBV28 with TRBJ1-2; D is undetermined. This CDR3 spans 14 amino acids. Trimming shortened V by 6 bases and J by 6 bases, and 17 bases separated the two germline ends. Germline CDR1 MDHEN, CDR2 SYDVKM. CDR3: CASRRLLPQDGYTF. DNA of the CDR3: TGTGCCAGCAGACGACTATTACCCCAGGATGGCTACACCTTC.

This rearrangement joins TRBV5-1 to TRBJ1-6; D might be TRBD1 (5 bases). The CDR3 has 18 amino acids. V was trimmed by 4 bases and J by 4 bases, leaving 21 bases between them. Germline values: CDR1 SGHRS, CDR2 YFSETQ. The CDR3 region has the DNA TGCGCCAGCAGCCGCCTATTTCAGGGTGGCTCTTATAATTCACCCCTCCACTTT. It translates to CASSRLFQGGSYNSPLHF.

The chain links TRBV7-2 to TRBJ2-5; the match to TRBD2 covers 8 bases. With 3 bases clipped from V and 5 bases from J, the junction kept 2 bases outside the gene matches. This CDR3 has 13 amino acids. Germline assignment: CDR1 SGHTA and CDR2 FQGNSA. The CDR3 here is CASSFGGGETQYF. The DNA of the CDR3 is TGTGCCAGCAGCTTCGGCGGGGGGGAGACCCAGTACTTC.

The J gene is TRBJ2-3, the V gene TRBV7-2; a weak D match, TRBD2 (6 bases). Germline-derived CDR1 and CDR2 are SGHTA and FQGNSA. The CDR3 totals 14 residues. The ends were cut back, 7 bases at V and 4 bases at J, with 15 bases in the middle. The CDR3 loop reads CASTNSWGADTQYF. CDR3 DNA sequence: TGTGCCAGCACCAACTCTTGGGGGGCAGATACGCAGTATTTT.

The V call is TRBV7-7, the J call TRBJ2-2; 8 bases align to TRBD2. The CDR3 covers 13 residues. CDR1 is SSHAT and CDR2 is FNYEAQ in the germline V gene (reference sequence). CDR3 sequence: CGSGTSATGELFF. The DNA for the CDR3 is TGTGGTTCCGGGACTAGTGCCACCGGGGAGCTGTTTTTT.